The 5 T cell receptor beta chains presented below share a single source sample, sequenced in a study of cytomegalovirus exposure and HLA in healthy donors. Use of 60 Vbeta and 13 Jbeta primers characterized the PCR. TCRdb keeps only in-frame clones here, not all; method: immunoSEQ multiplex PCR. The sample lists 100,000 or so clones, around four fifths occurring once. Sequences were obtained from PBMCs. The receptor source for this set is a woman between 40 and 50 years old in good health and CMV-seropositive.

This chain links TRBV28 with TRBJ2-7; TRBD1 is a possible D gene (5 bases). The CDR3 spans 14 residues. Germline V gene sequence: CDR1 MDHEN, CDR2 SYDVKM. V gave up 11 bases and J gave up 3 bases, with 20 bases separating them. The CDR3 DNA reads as TGTGCCTCAAATACAAGGGGTACATACTACGAGCAGTACTTC. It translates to CASNTRGTYYEQYF.

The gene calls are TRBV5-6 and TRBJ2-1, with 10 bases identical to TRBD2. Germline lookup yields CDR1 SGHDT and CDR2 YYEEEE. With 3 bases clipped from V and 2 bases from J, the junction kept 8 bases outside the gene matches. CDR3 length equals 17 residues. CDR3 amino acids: CASSSWTGTSAYNEQFF. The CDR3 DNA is TGTGCCAGCAGCTCGTGGACCGGGACTAGCGCCTACAATGAGCAGTTCTTC.

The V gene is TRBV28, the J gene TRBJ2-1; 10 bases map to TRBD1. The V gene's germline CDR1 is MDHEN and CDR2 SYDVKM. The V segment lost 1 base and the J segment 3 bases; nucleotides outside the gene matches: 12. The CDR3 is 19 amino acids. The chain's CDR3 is CASSLFVGTGVSGYNEQFF. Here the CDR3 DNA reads TGTGCCAGCAGTTTATTTGTCGGGACAGGGGTTAGCGGCTACAATGAGCAGTTCTTC.

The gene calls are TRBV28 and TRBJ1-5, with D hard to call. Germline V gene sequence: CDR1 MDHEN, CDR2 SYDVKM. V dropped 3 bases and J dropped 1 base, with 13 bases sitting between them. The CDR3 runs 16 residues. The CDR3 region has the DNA TGTGCCAGCAGTTTCATCTGGGGAGGAAGCAATCAGCCCCAGCATTTT. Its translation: CASSFIWGGSNQPQHF.

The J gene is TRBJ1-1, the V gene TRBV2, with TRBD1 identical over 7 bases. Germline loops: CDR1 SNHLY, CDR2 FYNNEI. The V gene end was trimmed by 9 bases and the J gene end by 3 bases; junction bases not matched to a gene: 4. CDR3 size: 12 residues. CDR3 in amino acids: CASWDSYTEAFF. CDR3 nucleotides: TGTGCCAGTTGGGACAGCTACACTGAAGCTTTCTTT.